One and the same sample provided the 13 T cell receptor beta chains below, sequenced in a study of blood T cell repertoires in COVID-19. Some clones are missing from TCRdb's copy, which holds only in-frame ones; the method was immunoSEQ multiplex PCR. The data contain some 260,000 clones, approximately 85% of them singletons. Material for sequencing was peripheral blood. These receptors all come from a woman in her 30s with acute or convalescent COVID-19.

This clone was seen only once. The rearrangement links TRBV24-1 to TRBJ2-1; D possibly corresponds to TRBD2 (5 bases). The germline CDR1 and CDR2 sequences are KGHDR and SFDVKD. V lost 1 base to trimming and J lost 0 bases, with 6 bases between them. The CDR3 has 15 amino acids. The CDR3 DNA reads TGTGCCACCAGTGATTTAGGGAGCTCCTACAATGAGCAGTTCTTC. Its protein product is CATSDLGSSYNEQFF.

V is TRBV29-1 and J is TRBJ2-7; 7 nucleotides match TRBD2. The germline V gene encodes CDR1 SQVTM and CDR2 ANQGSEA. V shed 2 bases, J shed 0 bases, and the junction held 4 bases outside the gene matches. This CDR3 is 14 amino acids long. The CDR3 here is CSVELAVSSYEQYF. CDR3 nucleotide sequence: TGCAGCGTTGAACTAGCGGTAAGCTCCTACGAGCAGTACTTC.

This chain's CDR3 is CASSEGTLGQGKTGNTIYF. The DNA of the CDR3 is TGTGCCAGCAGTGAAGGTACTCTTGGGCAGGGGAAAACTGGAAACACCATATATTTT. The V and J genes are TRBV6-1 and TRBJ1-3, with D possibly TRBD1 on 6 matching bases. Looked up from germline, CDR1 is MNHNS and CDR2 is SASEGT. CDR3 size: 19 residues. Trimming cost V 1 base and J 2 bases, with 21 bases left between them.

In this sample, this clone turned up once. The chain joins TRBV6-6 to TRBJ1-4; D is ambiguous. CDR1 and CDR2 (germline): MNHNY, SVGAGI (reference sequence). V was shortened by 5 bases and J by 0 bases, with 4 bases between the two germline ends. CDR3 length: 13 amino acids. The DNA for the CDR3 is TGTGCCAGCAGTCCCGCAACTAATGAAAAACTGTTTTTT. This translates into CASSPATNEKLFF.

CDR3 bases: TGTGCCAGCAGCTTAGATACGGTGCCCTACGAGCAGTACTTC. It yields the protein CASSLDTVPYEQYF. The chain links TRBV7-9 to TRBJ2-7; D is uncertain. With 1 base removed from V and 2 bases from J, the gap between germline ends came to 9 bases. Germline V gene sequence: CDR1 SEHNR, CDR2 FQNEAQ (reference sequence). This CDR3 is 14 amino acids long.

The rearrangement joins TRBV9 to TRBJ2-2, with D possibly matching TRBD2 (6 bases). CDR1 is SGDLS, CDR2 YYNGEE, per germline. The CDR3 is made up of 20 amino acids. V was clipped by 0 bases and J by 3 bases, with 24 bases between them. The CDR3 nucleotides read TGTGCCAGCAGCGTAGGGTGGGAAATCGGAGGGCCTATGGACACCGGGGAGCTGTTTTTT. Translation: CASSVGWEIGGPMDTGELFF.

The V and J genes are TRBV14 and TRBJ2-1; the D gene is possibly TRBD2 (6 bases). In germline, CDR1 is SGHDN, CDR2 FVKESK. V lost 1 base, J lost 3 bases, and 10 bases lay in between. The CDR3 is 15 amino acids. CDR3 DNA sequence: TGTGCCAGCAGCCAAGTGGAGGGAAACTACAATGAGCAGTTCTTC. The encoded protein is CASSQVEGNYNEQFF.

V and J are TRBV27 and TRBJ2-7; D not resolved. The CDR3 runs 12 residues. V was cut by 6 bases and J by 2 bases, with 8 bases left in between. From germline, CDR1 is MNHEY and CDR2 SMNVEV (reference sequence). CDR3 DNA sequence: TGTGCCAGCAGAGACAACCCCTACGAGCAGTACTTC. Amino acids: CASRDNPYEQYF.

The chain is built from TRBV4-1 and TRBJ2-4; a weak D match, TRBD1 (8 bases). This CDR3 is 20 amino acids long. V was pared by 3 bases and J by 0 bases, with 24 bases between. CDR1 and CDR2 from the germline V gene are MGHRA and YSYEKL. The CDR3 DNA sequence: TGCGCCAGCAGCCAGGGGGGGGTAGGACAGGGAACTCTAGCCAAAAACATTCAGTACTTC. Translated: CASSQGGVGQGTLAKNIQYF.

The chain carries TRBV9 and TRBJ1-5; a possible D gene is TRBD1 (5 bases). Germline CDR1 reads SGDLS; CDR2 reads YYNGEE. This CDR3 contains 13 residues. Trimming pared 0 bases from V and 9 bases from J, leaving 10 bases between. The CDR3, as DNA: TGTGCCAGCAGCGTAGAACACCAGGGGCCCCAGCATTTT. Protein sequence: CASSVEHQGPQHF.

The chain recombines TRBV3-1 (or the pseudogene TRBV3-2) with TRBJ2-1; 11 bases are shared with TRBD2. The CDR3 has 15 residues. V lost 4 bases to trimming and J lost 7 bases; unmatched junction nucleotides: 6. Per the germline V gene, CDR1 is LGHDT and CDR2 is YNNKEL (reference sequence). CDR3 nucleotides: TGTGCCAGCAGCCGGGGACTAGCGGACCAAAATGAGCAGTTCTTC. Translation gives CASSRGLADQNEQFF.

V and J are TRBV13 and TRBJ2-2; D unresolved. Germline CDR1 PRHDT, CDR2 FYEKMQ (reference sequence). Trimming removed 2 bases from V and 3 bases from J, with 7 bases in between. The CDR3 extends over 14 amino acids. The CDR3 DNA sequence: TGTGCCAGCAGCTTACAGGCTTACACCGGGGAGCTGTTTTTT. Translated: CASSLQAYTGELFF.

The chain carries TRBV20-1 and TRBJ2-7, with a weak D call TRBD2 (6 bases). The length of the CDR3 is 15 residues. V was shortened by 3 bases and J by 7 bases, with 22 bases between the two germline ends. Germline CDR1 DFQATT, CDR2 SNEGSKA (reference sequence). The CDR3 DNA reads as TGCAGTGCTAGTTCAGGAGGGCCGCCCCTCGGGGAGCAGTACTTC. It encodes CSASSGGPPLGEQYF.